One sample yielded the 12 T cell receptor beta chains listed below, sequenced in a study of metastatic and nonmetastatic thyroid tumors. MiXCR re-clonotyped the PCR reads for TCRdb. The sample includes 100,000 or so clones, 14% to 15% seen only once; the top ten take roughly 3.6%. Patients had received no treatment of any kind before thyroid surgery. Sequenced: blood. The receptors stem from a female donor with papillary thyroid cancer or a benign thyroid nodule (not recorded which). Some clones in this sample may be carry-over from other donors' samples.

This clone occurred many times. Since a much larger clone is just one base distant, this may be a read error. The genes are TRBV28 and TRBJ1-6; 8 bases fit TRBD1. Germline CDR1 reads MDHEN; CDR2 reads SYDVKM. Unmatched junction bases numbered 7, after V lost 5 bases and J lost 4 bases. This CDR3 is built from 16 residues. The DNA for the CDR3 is TGTGCCAGCAGTCGCTCCAGGGGGCGGTATAATTCACCCCTCCACTTT. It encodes CASSRSRGRYNSPLHF.

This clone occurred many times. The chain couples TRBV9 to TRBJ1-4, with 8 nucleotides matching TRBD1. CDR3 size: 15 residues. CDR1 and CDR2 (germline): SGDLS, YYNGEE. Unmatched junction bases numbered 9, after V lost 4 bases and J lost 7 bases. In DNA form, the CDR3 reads TGTGCCAGCAGCTCCCAGGGGGCGCGGGGTGAAAAACTGTTTTTT. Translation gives CASSSQGARGEKLFF.

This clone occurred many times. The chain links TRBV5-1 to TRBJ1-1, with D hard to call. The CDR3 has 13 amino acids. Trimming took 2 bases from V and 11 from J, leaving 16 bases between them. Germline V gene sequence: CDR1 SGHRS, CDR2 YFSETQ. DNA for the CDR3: TGCGCCAGCAGCTTAAACAGCCGAAATACGGCTTTCTTT. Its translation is CASSLNSRNTAFF.

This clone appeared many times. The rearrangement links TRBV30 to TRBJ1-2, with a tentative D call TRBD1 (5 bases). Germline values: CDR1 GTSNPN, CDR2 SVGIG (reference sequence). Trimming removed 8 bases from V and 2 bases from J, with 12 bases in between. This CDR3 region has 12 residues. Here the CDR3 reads CAAAKGNYGYTF. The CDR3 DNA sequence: TGTGCCGCCGCAAAGGGGAACTATGGCTACACCTTC.

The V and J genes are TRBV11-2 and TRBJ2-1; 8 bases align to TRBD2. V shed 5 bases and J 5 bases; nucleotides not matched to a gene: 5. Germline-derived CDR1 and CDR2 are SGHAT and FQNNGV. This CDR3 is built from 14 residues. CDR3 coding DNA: TGTGCCAGCAGCCCCAGACTAGCGAACAATGAGCAGTTCTTC. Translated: CASSPRLANNEQFF.

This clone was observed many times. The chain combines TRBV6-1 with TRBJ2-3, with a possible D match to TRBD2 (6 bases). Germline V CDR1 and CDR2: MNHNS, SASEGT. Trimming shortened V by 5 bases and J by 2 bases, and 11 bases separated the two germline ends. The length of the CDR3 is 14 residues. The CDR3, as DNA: TGTGCCAGCAGTTCGGGACTTACCACAGATACGCAGTATTTT. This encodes CASSSGLTTDTQYF.

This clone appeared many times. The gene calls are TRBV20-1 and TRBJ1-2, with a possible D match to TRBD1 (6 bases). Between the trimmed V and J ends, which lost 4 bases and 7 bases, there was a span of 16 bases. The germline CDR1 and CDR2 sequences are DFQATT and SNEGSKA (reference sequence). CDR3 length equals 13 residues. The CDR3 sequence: CSATGDASSGYTF. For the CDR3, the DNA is TGCAGTGCTACAGGGGACGCTTCCTCTGGCTACACCTTC.

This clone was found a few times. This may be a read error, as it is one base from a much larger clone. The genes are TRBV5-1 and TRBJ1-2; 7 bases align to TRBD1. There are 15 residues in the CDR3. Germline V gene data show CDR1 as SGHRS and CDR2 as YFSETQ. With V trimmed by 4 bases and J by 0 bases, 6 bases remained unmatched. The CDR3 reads CASSIGTVANYGYTF. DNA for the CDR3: TGCGCCAGCAGCATAGGGACAGTAGCTAACTATGGCTACACCTTC.

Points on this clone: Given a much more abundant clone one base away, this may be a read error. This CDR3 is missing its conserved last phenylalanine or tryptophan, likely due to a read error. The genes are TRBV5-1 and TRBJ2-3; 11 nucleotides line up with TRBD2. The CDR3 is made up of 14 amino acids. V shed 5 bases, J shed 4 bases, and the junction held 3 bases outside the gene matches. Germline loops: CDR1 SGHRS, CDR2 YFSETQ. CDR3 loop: CASSLAGGPDTQYL. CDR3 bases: TGCGCCAGCAGTCTAGCGGGGGGCCCAGATACGCAGTATTTG.

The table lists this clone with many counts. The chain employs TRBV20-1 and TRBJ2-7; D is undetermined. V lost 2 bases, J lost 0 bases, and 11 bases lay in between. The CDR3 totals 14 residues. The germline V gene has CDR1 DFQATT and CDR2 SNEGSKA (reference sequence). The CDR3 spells CSARSTISSYEQYF. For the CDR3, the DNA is TGCAGTGCTAGATCCACGATAAGCTCCTACGAGCAGTACTTC.

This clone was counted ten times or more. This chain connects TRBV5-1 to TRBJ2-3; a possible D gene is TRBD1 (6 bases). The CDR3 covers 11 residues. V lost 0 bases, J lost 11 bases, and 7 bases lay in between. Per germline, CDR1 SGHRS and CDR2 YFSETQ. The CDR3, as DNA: TGCGCCAGCAGCTTGGACAGGGAGCAGTATTTT. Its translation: CASSLDREQYF. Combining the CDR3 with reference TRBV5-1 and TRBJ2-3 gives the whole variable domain KAGVTQTPRYLIKTRGQQVTLSCSPISGHRSVSWYQQTPGQGLQFLFEYFSETQRNKGNFPGRFSGRQFSNSRSEMNVSTLELGDSALYLCASSLDREQYFGPGTRLTVL.

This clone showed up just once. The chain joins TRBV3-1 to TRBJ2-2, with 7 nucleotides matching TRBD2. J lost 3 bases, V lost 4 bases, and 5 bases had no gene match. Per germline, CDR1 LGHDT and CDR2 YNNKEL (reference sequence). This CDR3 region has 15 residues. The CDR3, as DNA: TGTGCCAGCAGCCCATGGACTAGACACACCGGGGAGCTGTTTTTT. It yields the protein CASSPWTRHTGELFF.